The 32 T cell receptor beta chains presented below share a single source sample, sequenced in a study of shared clonotypes between healthy human individuals. The table came from immunoSEQ multiplex PCR; TCRdb's copy has only in-frame clones and leaves some out. The sample includes a few million clones, almost 96% of them seen just once. The material sequenced was naive CD4+ T cells sorted from blood. Sample subset: CD45RA+ positively selected. These receptors originate from a man aged 18 to 29 in good health.

This chain uses TRBV2 with TRBJ2-2, with TRBD1 matching over 9 bases. Germline V lookup: CDR1 SNHLY, CDR2 FYNNEI. The CDR3 runs 15 residues. V lost 6 bases, J lost 3 bases, and 5 bases stayed unmatched. CDR3 residues: CASRSDRGDTGELFF. Written as DNA, the CDR3 is TGTGCCAGCAGGTCGGACAGGGGAGACACCGGGGAGCTGTTTTTT.

This rearrangement joins TRBV9 to TRBJ2-3; D is unresolved. With 0 bases removed from V and 1 base from J, the gap between germline ends came to 12 bases. The CDR3 totals 16 residues. Germline values: CDR1 SGDLS, CDR2 YYNGEE. The DNA for the CDR3 is TGTGCCAGCAGCGTAGGCGAATACTCCCGCACAGATACGCAGTATTTT. Protein sequence: CASSVGEYSRTDTQYF.

This clone was counted once. Additional DNA sequences in this sample encode the identical CDR3. The V call is TRBV7-9, the J call TRBJ2-3; D is perhaps TRBD1 (6 bases). V was trimmed by 0 bases and J by 5 bases, leaving 6 bases between them. The CDR3 contains 13 residues. The V gene's germline CDR1 is SEHNR and CDR2 FQNEAQ (reference sequence). The CDR3 spells CASSLARGDTQYF. DNA for the CDR3: TGTGCCAGCAGCTTAGCCAGGGGAGATACGCAGTATTTT.

The genes are TRBV11-2 and TRBJ2-1, with 8 nucleotides matching TRBD2. This CDR3 has 14 residues. Germline V gives CDR1 SGHAT, CDR2 FQNNGV. The J segment lost 6 bases and the V segment lost 3 bases, leaving 4 bases of the junction unmatched. The CDR3 nucleotides are TGTGCCAGCAGCTTGCTAGCGGGCAGCAATGAGCAGTTCTTC. This encodes CASSLLAGSNEQFF.

J is TRBJ2-5 and V is TRBV5-1; D unclear. The germline gives CDR1 SGHRS, CDR2 YFSETQ. Trimming cost V 0 bases and J 3 bases, with 21 bases left between them. This CDR3 contains 18 residues. CDR3 residues: CASSLGGNGHFIEETQYF. CDR3 nucleotides: TGCGCCAGCAGCTTGGGGGGTAACGGCCACTTCATAGAAGAGACCCAGTACTTC.

This clone was observed once. The chain couples TRBV5-1 to TRBJ1-2; D unclear. The CDR3 consists of 17 residues. V dropped 4 bases and J dropped 3 bases, with 22 bases sitting between them. Germline-derived CDR1 and CDR2 are SGHRS and YFSETQ. Here the CDR3 DNA reads TGCGCCAGCAGCCCCTCGGGAGAGAGGGCGGTATACTATGGCTACACCTTC. Its translation is CASSPSGERAVYYGYTF.

V usage is TRBV10-3 and J usage is TRBJ2-3, with a tentative D call TRBD2 (6 bases). CDR3 size: 13 residues. Germline CDR1 is ENHRY and CDR2 is SYGVKD. Trimming cost V 11 bases and J 6 bases, with 18 bases left between them. The CDR3 DNA reads TGTGCCGTCACGGGACTGAACGCGGATACGCAGTATTTT. Translating it yields CAVTGLNADTQYF.

The chain joins TRBV11-2 to TRBJ2-7; 10 positions match TRBD1. The CDR3 spans 15 residues. The germline gives CDR1 SGHAT, CDR2 FQNNGV. V lost 0 bases, J lost 4 bases, and 3 bases stayed unmatched. Here the CDR3 DNA reads TGTGCCAGCAGCTTAGAGGGGACAGGGGTTTACGAGCAGTACTTC. Its protein product is CASSLEGTGVYEQYF.

The chain recombines TRBV27 with TRBJ2-3; 8 nucleotides agree with TRBD2. Trimming cost V 5 bases and J 4 bases; bases outside gene matches: 14. This CDR3 has 17 residues. The germline V gene encodes CDR1 MNHEY and CDR2 SMNVEV (reference sequence). Here the CDR3 reads CASSPRLAQQGADTQYF. In DNA, the CDR3 is TGTGCCAGCAGTCCGAGACTAGCGCAACAGGGCGCAGATACGCAGTATTTT.

CDR3 protein: CSAGGANVLTF. The CDR3 region has the DNA TGCAGTGCTGGTGGGGCCAACGTCCTGACTTTC. The rearrangement links TRBV20-1 to TRBJ2-6; D is uncertain. Germline values: CDR1 DFQATT, CDR2 SNEGSKA (reference sequence). Trimming left V 5 bases short and J 3 bases short, with 2 bases between. CDR3 length: 11 amino acids.

This rearrangement joins TRBV5-1 to TRBJ2-3, with 9 bases matching TRBD2. The length of the CDR3 is 16 residues. V was pared by 3 bases and J by 3 bases, with 8 bases of the junction left unmatched. Looked up from germline, CDR1 is SGHRS and CDR2 is YFSETQ. CDR3 loop: CASSYSPSGITDTQYF. In DNA form, the CDR3 reads TGCGCCAGCAGCTACAGCCCTAGCGGGATAACAGATACGCAGTATTTT.

The J gene is TRBJ2-7, the V gene TRBV13; TRBD1 agrees at 11 bases. The junction had 15 bases not matched to a gene; V was cut back by 5 bases and J by 3 bases. Per germline, CDR1 PRHDT and CDR2 FYEKMQ (reference sequence). The CDR3 loop spans 18 amino acids. CDR3 region: CASSGRTGGFSAGYEQYF. DNA for the CDR3: TGTGCCAGCAGCGGACGGACAGGGGGCTTTTCTGCCGGCTACGAGCAGTACTTC.

This sequence joins TRBV18 and TRBJ1-1, with a tentative D call TRBD1 (6 bases). V was cut by 3 bases and J by 5 bases, with 19 bases left in between. The length of the CDR3 is 16 residues. Looked up from germline, CDR1 is KGHSH and CDR2 is LQKENI. CDR3 DNA sequence: TGTGCCAGCTCACCCCTCTCGACTGGAGGGGGGACTGAAGCTTTCTTT. Translating gives CASSPLSTGGGTEAFF.

This chain connects TRBV7-2 to TRBJ2-5; D is perhaps TRBD2 (6 bases). Germline V lookup: CDR1 SGHTA, CDR2 FQGNSA. The CDR3 totals 15 residues. V was shortened by 5 bases and J by 8 bases, with 21 bases between the two germline ends. The CDR3 protein is CASSPREWVSRTQYF. The CDR3 nucleotides are TGTGCCAGCAGCCCCCGGGAGTGGGTGTCGAGAACCCAGTACTTC.

This clone was observed a single time. The CDR3 DNA reads as TGTGCCAGCAGCTTAGAACAAAAGCAGTATTTT. It translates to CASSLEQKQYF. The chain joins TRBV7-9 to TRBJ2-3, with D unclear. This CDR3 is built from 11 residues. Per the germline V gene, CDR1 is SEHNR and CDR2 is FQNEAQ (reference sequence). Trimming removed 1 base from V and 11 bases from J, with 7 bases in between.

The chain employs TRBV28 and TRBJ1-2; 8 positions match TRBD1. The CDR3 totals 15 residues. The V and J ends lost 5 bases and 2 bases, in that order; junction bases with no gene match: 7. From germline, CDR1 is MDHEN and CDR2 SYDVKM. CDR3 DNA sequence: TGTGCCAGCAGTGTGGGGGACAGGAAGAACTATGGCTACACCTTC. Translated, it gives CASSVGDRKNYGYTF.

This clone was counted a single time. The same CDR3 is also encoded by other DNA sequences in this sample. The V and J genes are TRBV29-1 and TRBJ1-1; D is ambiguous. CDR1 and CDR2 from the germline V gene are SQVTM and ANQGSEA. The CDR3 extends over 11 amino acids. V was trimmed by 3 bases and J by 0 bases, leaving 2 bases between them. This CDR3 is CSVDVNTEAFF. The CDR3 coding sequence is TGCAGCGTTGATGTGAACACTGAAGCTTTCTTT.

The chain links TRBV5-4 to TRBJ2-1, with 11 bases lining up with TRBD2. This CDR3 is 15 amino acids long. Germline values: CDR1 SGHNT, CDR2 YYREEE (reference sequence). V lost 5 bases and J lost 9; bases outside the gene matches: 10. CDR3 residues: CASRPGTSGAFEQFF. Here the CDR3 DNA reads TGTGCCAGCAGACCCGGGACTAGCGGCGCTTTTGAGCAGTTCTTC.

Note on this clone: This specimen includes other DNA sequences encoding the same CDR3. V is TRBV29-1 and J is TRBJ1-1, with D uncertain. The CDR3 has 11 residues. Looked up from germline, CDR1 is SQVTM and CDR2 is ANQGSEA. V was shortened by 4 bases and J by 1 base, with 4 bases between the two germline ends. CDR3 protein: CSVVRNTEAFF. The DNA for the CDR3 is TGCAGCGTTGTGAGGAACACTGAAGCTTTCTTT.

This chain links TRBV30 with TRBJ1-5, with a possible D match to TRBD1 (5 bases). The germline V and J ends were trimmed by 5 bases and 6 bases, with 14 bases remaining between them. The CDR3 spans 13 residues. CDR1 is GTSNPN, CDR2 SVGIG, per germline (reference sequence). The CDR3 DNA is TGTGCCTGGCAGGGAGGGAACAGTCAGCCCCAGCATTTT. It encodes CAWQGGNSQPQHF.

The chain recombines TRBV5-4 with TRBJ2-3; no clear D gene. The CDR3 length is 15 residues. CDR1 and CDR2 from the germline V gene are SGHNT and YYREEE (reference sequence). Trimming cost V 0 bases and J 2 bases, with 10 bases left between them. The CDR3 is CASSLARWDTDTQYF. CDR3 coding DNA: TGTGCCAGCAGCTTGGCACGGTGGGACACAGATACGCAGTATTTT.

V and J are TRBV7-2 and TRBJ2-5; D tentatively reads TRBD1 or TRBD2 (5 bases each). Germline values: CDR1 SGHTA, CDR2 FQGNSA. The CDR3 consists of 15 residues. Trimming cost V 0 bases and J 7 bases, with 15 bases left between them. CDR3 sequence (DNA): TGTGCCAGCAGCTTAGCTCCCGGGGCCGAGGGGACCCAGTACTTC. This gives the protein CASSLAPGAEGTQYF.

A word on this clone: At the DNA level, this CDR3 is encoded by other sequences in the same sample as well. The V gene is TRBV5-1, the J gene TRBJ2-5, with 8 bases matching TRBD1. The J segment lost 2 bases and the V segment lost 0 bases, leaving 3 bases of the junction unmatched. The CDR3 length is 15 residues. Germline CDR1 reads SGHRS; CDR2 reads YFSETQ. The CDR3 sequence: CASSLATGVQETQYF. Written as DNA, the CDR3 is TGCGCCAGCAGCTTGGCGACAGGGGTTCAAGAGACCCAGTACTTC.

The chain is built from TRBV4-1 and TRBJ1-2; possibly TRBD1 for D (5 bases). Germline V gene lookup returns CDR1 MGHRA and CDR2 YSYEKL. V was clipped by 4 bases and J by 6 bases, with 12 bases between them. CDR3 length: 13 residues. In DNA, the CDR3 is TGCGCCAGCAGCCTCCGACAGTATGATGGCTACACCTTC. It encodes CASSLRQYDGYTF.

This rearrangement joins TRBV25-1 to TRBJ2-7; 7 bases match TRBD2. Per germline, CDR1 MGHDK and CDR2 SYGVNS. This CDR3 region has 13 residues. V shed 4 bases, J shed 3 bases, and the junction held 3 bases outside the gene matches. The CDR3 region is CASSAGGGYEQYF. The CDR3 coding sequence is TGTGCCAGCAGTGCAGGCGGGGGCTACGAGCAGTACTTC.

A few counts support this clone. The genes are TRBV10-2 and TRBJ2-7; 9 bases map to TRBD2. CDR1 and CDR2 (germline): WSHSY, SAAADI. V lost 7 bases and J lost 6; bases outside the gene matches: 4. The CDR3 length is 12 residues. The CDR3 loop reads CASTGLASEQYF. CDR3 bases: TGCGCCAGCACCGGACTAGCGAGCGAGCAGTACTTC.

This chain connects TRBV9 to TRBJ2-1, with 8 bases lining up with TRBD2. V dropped 1 base and J dropped 9; count of bases not matched to a gene: 6. Germline loops: CDR1 SGDLS, CDR2 YYNGEE. CDR3 length equals 14 residues. CDR3 in amino acids: CASSVKGLDFEQFF. The CDR3 DNA reads TGTGCCAGCAGCGTAAAGGGACTAGACTTTGAGCAGTTCTTC.

The chain couples TRBV5-4 to TRBJ2-6; 11 nucleotides line up with TRBD2. Germline CDR1 is SGHNT and CDR2 is YYREEE (reference sequence). This CDR3 region has 18 residues. The junction had 6 bases not matched to a gene; V was cut back by 4 bases and J by 0 bases. CDR3 amino acids: CASSPTSGVPSGANVLTF. CDR3 nucleotide sequence: TGTGCCAGCAGCCCGACTAGCGGGGTCCCCTCTGGGGCCAACGTCCTGACTTTC.

The chain employs TRBV5-1 and TRBJ2-7; 8 bases are a match to TRBD2. The germline V gene encodes CDR1 SGHRS and CDR2 YFSETQ. This CDR3 is 14 amino acids long. The junction had 4 bases not matched to a gene; V was cut back by 0 bases and J by 5 bases. In DNA form, the CDR3 reads TGCGCCAGCAGCTTGGGAGCGGGAGTGGACGAGCAGTACTTC. It is translated as CASSLGAGVDEQYF.

This clone came up once. This rearrangement joins TRBV4-1 to TRBJ2-7; 7 positions match TRBD1. Trimming took 4 bases from V and 1 from J; bases not matched to a gene: 10. Per germline, CDR1 MGHRA and CDR2 YSYEKL. There are 16 residues in the CDR3. This CDR3 is CASSLSGTVISYEQYF. The DNA for the CDR3 is TGCGCCAGCAGCCTGTCCGGGACAGTGATTTCCTACGAGCAGTACTTC.

The rearrangement uses TRBV30 and TRBJ1-6; TRBD1 matches at 8 bases. There are 16 residues in the CDR3. Looked up from germline, CDR1 is GTSNPN and CDR2 is SVGIG (reference sequence). Germline trimming cut 3 bases from V and 9 bases from J; bases unmatched to any gene: 13. In DNA, the CDR3 is TGTGCCTGGAGCAAAACTCAGGGGGCACCGCCTTCACCCCTCCACTTT. Its translation is CAWSKTQGAPPSPLHF.

The V and J genes are TRBV5-1 and TRBJ1-4; D uncertain. The CDR3 extends over 13 amino acids. The V end lost 0 bases, the J end lost 8 bases, and 8 bases lay between the germline ends. Germline V gene data show CDR1 as SGHRS and CDR2 as YFSETQ. In nucleotides, the CDR3 is TGCGCCAGCAGCTTGGGAATCAACGAAAAACTGTTTTTT. This sequence encodes CASSLGINEKLFF.